Listed below are T cell receptor beta chains from one sample, sequenced in a study of T cells in Graves' hyperthyroidism and ophthalmopathy. MiXCR, run by TCRdb on the multiplex PCR reads, gives a single entry per CDR3 protein. Among approximately 510,000 distinct CDR3 sequences, about a fifth were seen once, and the ten largest hold more than 20%. The source material was blood. These TCRs come from a man aged 18 to 29 with Graves' hyperthyroidism. The CDR3 runs from the conserved cysteine through the conserved F or W. D genes are given only for firm matches. Clone size is not always given. Where it is, it says once, few, many or a class for expanded clones.

clone_size: many
j_call: TRBJ1-5
v_call: TRBV6-1
cdr3_length: 15
d_call: .
cdr3_nt: TGTGCCAGCAGTGAAATACGAGGGTTAAATCAGCCCCAGCATTTT
cdr3_aa: CASSEIRGLNQPQHF

clone_size: many
j_call: TRBJ1-1
v_call: TRBV9
cdr3_length: 16
d_call: .
cdr3_nt: TGTGCCAGCAGCGCAACCCCTACGACATGGAACACTGAAGCTTTCTTT
cdr3_aa: CASSATPTTWNTEAFF

clone_size: .
j_call: TRBJ2-3
v_call: TRBV12-3/TRBV12-4
cdr3_length: 15
d_call: .
cdr3_nt: TGTGCCAGCAGTTTGGGGCAGGGTCGCACAGATACGCAGTATTTT
cdr3_aa: CASSLGQGRTDTQYF

clone_size: many
j_call: TRBJ2-4
v_call: TRBV5-6
cdr3_length: 15
d_call: .
cdr3_nt: TGTGCCAGCAGCTTGCCTAATATACAGGGTGGCATTCAGTACTTC
cdr3_aa: CASSLPNIQGGIQYF

clone_size: many
j_call: TRBJ2-7
v_call: TRBV30
cdr3_length: 13
d_call: .
cdr3_nt: TGTGCCTGGGAAGGACAGGGAGGGTACGAGCAGTACTTC
cdr3_aa: CAWEGQGGYEQYF

clone_size: many
j_call: TRBJ2-7
v_call: TRBV5-5
cdr3_length: 13
d_call: TRBD1
cdr3_nt: TGTGCCAGCAGCCTCCGGGACAGTATGGGGCAGTACTTC
cdr3_aa: CASSLRDSMGQYF

clone_size: .
j_call: TRBJ1-6
v_call: TRBV9
cdr3_length: 15
d_call: .
cdr3_nt: TGTGCCAGCAGCCAGACGACAGGCACAAATTCACCCCTCCACTTT
cdr3_aa: CASSQTTGTNSPLHF

clone_size: many
j_call: TRBJ2-2
v_call: TRBV12-3/TRBV12-4
cdr3_length: 15
d_call: .
cdr3_nt: TGTGCCATTACACGTGGGGTTAAGCTGGCCGGGGAGCTGTTTTTT
cdr3_aa: CAITRGVKLAGELFF

clone_size: many
j_call: TRBJ2-7
v_call: TRBV10-3
cdr3_length: 15
d_call: TRBD1
cdr3_nt: TGTGCCATCAGTACGTCCGGGACAGGGGGACACGAGCAGTACTTC
cdr3_aa: CAISTSGTGGHEQYF

clone_size: few
j_call: TRBJ2-7
v_call: TRBV11-1
cdr3_length: 17
d_call: TRBD2
cdr3_nt: TGTGCCAGCAGCCCCCAAGGGAGGGAGGCCCTCTCTGGGGAGCAGTACTTC
cdr3_aa: CASSPQGREALSGEQYF

clone_size: .
j_call: TRBJ2-2
v_call: TRBV28
cdr3_length: 14
d_call: .
cdr3_nt: TGTGCCAGCAGTTTGGGGGTCGGGGCCGGGGAGCCGTTTTTT
cdr3_aa: CASSLGVGAGEPFF

clone_size: .
j_call: TRBJ2-5
v_call: TRBV12-3/TRBV12-4
cdr3_length: 14
d_call: .
cdr3_nt: TGTGCCAGCAGTCCGACTCGCGCGTCGGAGACCCAGTACTTC
cdr3_aa: CASSPTRASETQYF

clone_size: many
j_call: TRBJ1-3
v_call: TRBV27
cdr3_length: 14
d_call: .
cdr3_nt: TGTGCCAGCAGTTTACAAGGTCCTGGAAACACCATATATTTT
cdr3_aa: CASSLQGPGNTIYF

clone_size: many
j_call: TRBJ1-1
v_call: TRBV28
cdr3_length: 17
d_call: TRBD1
cdr3_nt: TGTGCCAGCAGTTTAGGCAAACAGGGGGTTTATAGTGCTGAAGCTTTCTTT
cdr3_aa: CASSLGKQGVYSAEAFF

clone_size: .
j_call: TRBJ1-1
v_call: TRBV3-1
cdr3_length: 16
d_call: .
cdr3_nt: TGTGCCAGCAGCCCTACTACCCGGACGGGGAACACTGAAGCTTTCTTT
cdr3_aa: CASSPTTRTGNTEAFF

clone_size: many
j_call: TRBJ2-7
v_call: TRBV7-8
cdr3_length: 16
d_call: .
cdr3_nt: TGTGCCAGCAGCCCCAGGCCCCGCAGGCGGCCCGACGAGCAGTACTTC
cdr3_aa: CASSPRPRRRPDEQYF

clone_size: many
j_call: TRBJ2-7
v_call: TRBV6-1
cdr3_length: 15
d_call: TRBD2
cdr3_nt: TGTGCCAGCAGTCGGCTAGGCGGGGGGGCGGCTGAGCAGTACTTC
cdr3_aa: CASSRLGGGAAEQYF